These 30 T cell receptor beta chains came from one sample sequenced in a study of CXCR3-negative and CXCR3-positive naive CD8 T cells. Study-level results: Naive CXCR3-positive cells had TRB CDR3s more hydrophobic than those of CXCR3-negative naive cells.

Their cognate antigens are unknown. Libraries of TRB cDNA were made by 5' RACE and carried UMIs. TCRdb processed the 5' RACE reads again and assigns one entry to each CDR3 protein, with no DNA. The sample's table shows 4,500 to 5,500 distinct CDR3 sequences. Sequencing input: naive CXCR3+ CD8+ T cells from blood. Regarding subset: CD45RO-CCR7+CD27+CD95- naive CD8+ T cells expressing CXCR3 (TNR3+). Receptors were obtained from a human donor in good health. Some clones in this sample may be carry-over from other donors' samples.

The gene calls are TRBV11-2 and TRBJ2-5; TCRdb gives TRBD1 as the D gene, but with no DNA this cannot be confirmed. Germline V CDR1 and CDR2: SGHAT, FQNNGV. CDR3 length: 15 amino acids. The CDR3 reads CASSPPDRGWETQYF.

CDR3 sequence reads: CASSAILHQPQHF. This sequence joins TRBV6-5 and TRBJ1-5. There are 13 residues in the CDR3. Per the germline V gene, CDR1 is MNHEY and CDR2 is SVGAGI.

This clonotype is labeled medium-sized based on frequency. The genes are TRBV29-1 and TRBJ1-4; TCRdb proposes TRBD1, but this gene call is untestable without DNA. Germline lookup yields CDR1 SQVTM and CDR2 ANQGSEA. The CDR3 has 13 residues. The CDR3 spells CSVRTGENEKLFF. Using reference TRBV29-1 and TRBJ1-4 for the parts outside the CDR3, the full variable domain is SAVISQKPSRDICQRGTSLTIQCQVDSQVTMMFWYRQQPGQSLTLIATANQGSEATYESGFVIDKFPISRPNLTFSTLTVSNMSPEDSSIYLCSVRTGENEKLFFGSGTQLSVL.

The CDR3 reads CASSVSNEQFF. The J gene is TRBJ2-1, the V gene TRBV5-1. The CDR3 length is 11 residues. The germline V gene encodes CDR1 SGHRS and CDR2 YFSETQ. The full variable domain, in which reference TRBV5-1 and TRBJ2-1 provide the parts outside the CDR3, is KAGVTQTPRYLIKTRGQQVTLSCSPISGHRSVSWYQQTPGQGLQFLFEYFSETQRNKGNFPGRFSGRQFSNSRSEMNVSTLELGDSALYLCASSVSNEQFFGPGTRLTVL.

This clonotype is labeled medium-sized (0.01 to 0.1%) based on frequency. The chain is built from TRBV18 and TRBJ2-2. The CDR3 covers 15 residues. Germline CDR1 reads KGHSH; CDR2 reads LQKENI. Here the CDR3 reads CASSTGVWNTGELFF. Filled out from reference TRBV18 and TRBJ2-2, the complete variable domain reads NAGVMQNPRHLVRRRGQEARLRCSPMKGHSHVYWYRQLPEEGLKFMVYLQKENIIDESGMPKERFSAEFPKEGPSILRIQQVVRGDSAAYFCASSTGVWNTGELFFGEGSRLTVL.

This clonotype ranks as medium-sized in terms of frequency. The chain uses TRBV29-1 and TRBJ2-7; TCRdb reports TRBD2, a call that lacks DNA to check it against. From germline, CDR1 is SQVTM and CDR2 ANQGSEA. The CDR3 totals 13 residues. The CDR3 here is CSVEGDYRYEQYF.

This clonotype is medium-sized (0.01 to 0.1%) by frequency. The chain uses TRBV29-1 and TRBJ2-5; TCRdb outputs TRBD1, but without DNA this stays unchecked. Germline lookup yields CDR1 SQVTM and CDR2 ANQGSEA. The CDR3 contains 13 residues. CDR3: CSVWDPGSETQYF.

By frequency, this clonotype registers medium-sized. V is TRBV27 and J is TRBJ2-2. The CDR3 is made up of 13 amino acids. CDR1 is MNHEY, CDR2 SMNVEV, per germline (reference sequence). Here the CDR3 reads CASSPLETGELFF.

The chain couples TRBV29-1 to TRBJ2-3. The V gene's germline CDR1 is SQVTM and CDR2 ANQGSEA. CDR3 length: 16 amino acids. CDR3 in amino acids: CSVEDLAGASTDTQYF.

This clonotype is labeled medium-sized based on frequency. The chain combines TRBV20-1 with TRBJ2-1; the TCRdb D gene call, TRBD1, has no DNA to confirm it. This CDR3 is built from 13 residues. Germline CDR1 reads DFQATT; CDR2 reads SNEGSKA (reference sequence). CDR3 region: CSATGPTYNEQFF.

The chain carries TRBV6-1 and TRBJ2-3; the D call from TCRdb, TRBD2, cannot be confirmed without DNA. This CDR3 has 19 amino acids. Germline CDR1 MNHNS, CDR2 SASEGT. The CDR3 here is CASSERPALAAYFTDTQYF.

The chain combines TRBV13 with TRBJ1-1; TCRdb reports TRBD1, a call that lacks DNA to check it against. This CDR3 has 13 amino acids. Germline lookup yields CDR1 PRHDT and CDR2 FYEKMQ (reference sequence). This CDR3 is CASDGGLNTEAFF.

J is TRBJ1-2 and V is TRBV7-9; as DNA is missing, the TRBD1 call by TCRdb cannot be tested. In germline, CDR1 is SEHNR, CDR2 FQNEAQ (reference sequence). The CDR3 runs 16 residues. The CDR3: CASSPGTGTGLYGYTF.

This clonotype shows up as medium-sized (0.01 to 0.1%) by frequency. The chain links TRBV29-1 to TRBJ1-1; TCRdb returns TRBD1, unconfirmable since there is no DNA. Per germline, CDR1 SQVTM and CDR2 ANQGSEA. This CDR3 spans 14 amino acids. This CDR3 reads CSVWTGSLNTEAFF.

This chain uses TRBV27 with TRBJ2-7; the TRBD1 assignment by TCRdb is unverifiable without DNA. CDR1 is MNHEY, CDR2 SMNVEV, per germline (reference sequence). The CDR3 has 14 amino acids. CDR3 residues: CASSATGRAYEQYF.

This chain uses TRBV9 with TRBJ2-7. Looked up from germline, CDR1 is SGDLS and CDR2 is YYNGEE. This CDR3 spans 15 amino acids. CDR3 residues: CASSVAPGSIYEQYF.

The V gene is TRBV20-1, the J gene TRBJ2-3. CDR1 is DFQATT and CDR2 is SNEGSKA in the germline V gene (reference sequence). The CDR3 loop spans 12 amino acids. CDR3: CSARERTDTQYF.

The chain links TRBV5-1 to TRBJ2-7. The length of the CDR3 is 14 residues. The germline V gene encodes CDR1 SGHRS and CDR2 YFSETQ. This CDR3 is CASSLGQASYEQYF.

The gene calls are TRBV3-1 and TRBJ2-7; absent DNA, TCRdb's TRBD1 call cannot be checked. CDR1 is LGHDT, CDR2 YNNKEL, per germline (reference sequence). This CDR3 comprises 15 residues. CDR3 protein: CASSSKTSDRAEQYF.

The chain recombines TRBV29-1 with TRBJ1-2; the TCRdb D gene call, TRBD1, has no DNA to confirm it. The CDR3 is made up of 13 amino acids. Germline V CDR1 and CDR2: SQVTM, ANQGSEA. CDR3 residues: CSVDTTEKYGYTF.

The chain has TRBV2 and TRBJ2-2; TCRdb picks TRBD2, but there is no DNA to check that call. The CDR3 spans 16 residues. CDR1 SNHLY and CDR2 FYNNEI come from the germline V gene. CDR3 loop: CASSEASGRSNGELFF.

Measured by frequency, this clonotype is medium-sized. The CDR3 region is CASSQGGMGGYTF. The genes are TRBV14 and TRBJ1-2. The V gene's germline CDR1 is SGHDN and CDR2 FVKESK. This CDR3 comprises 13 residues.

CDR3 loop: CASSHPGGRGETQYF. The chain joins TRBV4-2 to TRBJ2-5; TCRdb returns TRBD2, unconfirmable since there is no DNA. CDR3 size: 15 residues. Germline V gene data show CDR1 as LGHNA and CDR2 as YNFKEQ.

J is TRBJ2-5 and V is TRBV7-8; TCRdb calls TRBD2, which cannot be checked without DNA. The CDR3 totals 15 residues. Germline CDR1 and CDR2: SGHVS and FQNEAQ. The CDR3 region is CASRLTGGLIETQYF.

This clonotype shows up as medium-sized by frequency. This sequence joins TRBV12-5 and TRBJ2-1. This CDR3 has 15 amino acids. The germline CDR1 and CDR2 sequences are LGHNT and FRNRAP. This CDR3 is CASGKFGDGRDEQFF.

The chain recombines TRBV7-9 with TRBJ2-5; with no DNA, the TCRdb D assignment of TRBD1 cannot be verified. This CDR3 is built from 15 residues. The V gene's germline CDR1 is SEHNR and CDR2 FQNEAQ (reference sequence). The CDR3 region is CASSLPLGDQETQYF.

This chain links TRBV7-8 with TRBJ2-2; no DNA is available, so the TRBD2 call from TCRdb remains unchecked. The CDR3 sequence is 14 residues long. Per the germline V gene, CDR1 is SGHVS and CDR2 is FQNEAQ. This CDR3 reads CASSPAGNTGELFF.

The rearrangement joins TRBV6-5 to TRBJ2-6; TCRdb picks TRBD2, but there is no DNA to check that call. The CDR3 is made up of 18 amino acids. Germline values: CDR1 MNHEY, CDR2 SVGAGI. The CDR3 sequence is CASSSLKVENSGANVLTF.

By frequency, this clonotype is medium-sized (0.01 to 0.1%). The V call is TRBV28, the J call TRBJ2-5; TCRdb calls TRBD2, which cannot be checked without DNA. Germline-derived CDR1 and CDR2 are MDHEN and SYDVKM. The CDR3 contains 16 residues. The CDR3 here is CASSLVSGDPQETQYF. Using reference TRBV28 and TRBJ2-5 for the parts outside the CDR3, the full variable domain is DVKVTQSSRYLVKRTGEKVFLECVQDMDHENMFWYRQDPGLGLRLIYFSYDVKMKEKGDIPEGYSVSREKKERFSLILESASTNQTSMYLCASSLVSGDPQETQYFGPGTRLLVL.

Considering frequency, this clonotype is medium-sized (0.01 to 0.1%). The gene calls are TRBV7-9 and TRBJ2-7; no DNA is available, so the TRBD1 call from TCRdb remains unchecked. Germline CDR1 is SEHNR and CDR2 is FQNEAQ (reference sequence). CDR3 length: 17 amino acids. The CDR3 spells CASSSRALGGRSYEQYF.